The TCR beta chain described here comes from a study of CD8 T cells in ankylosing spondylitis. Study-level points and caveats: Typical of ankylosing spondylitis blood, it appeared, was a TCR beta motif of seven to nine highly homologous variants. Disease-linked clones reportedly showed significant enrichment in matched ankylosing spondylitis synovial fluid. In the blood and synovial fluid of reactive arthritis, some motif variants had been previously reported.

The table lists this clonotype with many counts. Its antigen is unknown. Trimming pared 3 bases from V and 4 bases from J, leaving 9 bases between. The CDR3 spans 13 residues. CDR1 is ENHRY, CDR2 SYGVKD, per germline. Quantitative 5'-RACE with molecular barcodes produced the TCR beta libraries. Each CDR3 protein is one row after TCRdb ran MiXCR on the 5' RACE reads. The sample contains about 240,000 distinct CDR3 sequences, roughly a tenth of which appear only once. The V call is TRBV10-3, the J call TRBJ1-1; D ambiguous. The receptor comes from a male donor with ankylosing spondylitis or in good health (not recorded which). Sample: blood, either unsorted or a sorted T cell fraction (not recorded which). The CDR3 reads CAISDSGITEAFF. In DNA, the CDR3 is TGTGCCATCAGTGACTCGGGAATCACTGAAGCTTTCTTT.